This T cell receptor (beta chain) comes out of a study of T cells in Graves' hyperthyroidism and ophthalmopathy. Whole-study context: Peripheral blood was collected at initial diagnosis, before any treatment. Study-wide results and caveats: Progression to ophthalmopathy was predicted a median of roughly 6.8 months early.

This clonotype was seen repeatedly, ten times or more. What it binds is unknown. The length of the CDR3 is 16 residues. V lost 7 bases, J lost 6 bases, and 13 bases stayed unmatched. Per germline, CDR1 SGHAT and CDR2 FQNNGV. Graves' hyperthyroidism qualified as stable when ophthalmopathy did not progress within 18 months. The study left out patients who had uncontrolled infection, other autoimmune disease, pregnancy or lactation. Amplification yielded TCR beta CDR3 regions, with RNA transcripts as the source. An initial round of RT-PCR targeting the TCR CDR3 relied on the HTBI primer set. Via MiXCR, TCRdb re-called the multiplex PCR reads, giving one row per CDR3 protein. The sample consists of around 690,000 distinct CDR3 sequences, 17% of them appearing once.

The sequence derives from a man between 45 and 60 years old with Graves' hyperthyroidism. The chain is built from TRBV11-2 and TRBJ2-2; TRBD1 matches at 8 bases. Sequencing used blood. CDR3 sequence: CASTLQGARRSGELFF. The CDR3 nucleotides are TGTGCCAGCACCCTGCAGGGGGCGAGGCGGTCCGGGGAGCTGTTTTTT.